This T cell receptor beta chain was obtained from a study of CD8+ T cells in alopecia areata (dated 2018 in TCRdb). Background on the whole study: High-throughput TCRbeta sequencing was used to examine T cell clonal expansion in alopecia areata in both the C3H/HeJ mouse model and human patients. Scalp clonality was compared across normal scalp (n=4), patchy alopecia areata scalp (n=8), and alopecia totalis/universalis scalp (n=8). The RNA source kit depended on sample type: the PAXgene miRNA kit for fixed scalp, the miRNeasy kit for PBMCs, and the RNeasy kit for mouse skin. Scalp tissue and sorted CD4+ and CD8+ peripheral blood T cells from patchy and totalis/universalis alopecia areata patients and from healthy controls were covered by human TCRbeta sequencing. Amplification of TCRbeta CDR3 regions was done by immunoSEQ multiplex PCR using 35 Vbeta forward primers and 13 Jbeta reverse primers. Here is what the overall study found, with its caveats: TCR sequences shared between patients were less clear than in mice, possibly partly because of HLA diversity in the patient population. Resident alphabeta T cells in normal human skin are also sequenced, complicating scalp TCR repertoire analysis, unlike mouse skin dominated by gammadelta T cells. Compared with normal scalp, lesional scalp, particularly in alopecia totalis/universalis, had higher clonality and more expanded CD8+ clones, which suggests antigenic drive.

The library was prepared using the immunoSEQ multiplex PCR assay. RNA was extracted from all samples and reverse transcribed into cDNA, which served as template for TCR sequencing. First-strand cDNA was synthesized using SuperScript III with a 2:1 mix of oligo-dT and random hexamers. A synthetic immune receptor repertoire was used to assess amplification bias, and residual bias was removed computationally. The source study handled its data this way. Raw reads were preprocessed to remove errors, and CDR3 was defined by IMGT conventions from the conserved cysteine to phenylalanine. Clonality was calculated as 1 minus Shannon entropy normalized by log2 of the number of productive unique TCRs. Scalp TCRbeta sequences were cross-referenced with sorted blood CD4 and CD8 repertoires so that the CD4 or CD8 identity of scalp clones could be inferred. The source is immuneACCESS, and TCRdb retained only in-frame sequences with V and J called. Part of the clones is not carried over; for the studies checked, unresolved V genes explain less than half of this, and the remainder is unexplained. V, J and clone size reflect that table, while D and trimming were determined from the DNA. The sample table holds roughly 100,000 clones, of which approximately 58% were seen once. Together, the top ten hold 8.5% to 10% of the sample.

About this clone itself: Its cognate antigen has yet to be identified. No base-level quality is on record; no much larger clone is a single base apart.

Compared with germline, V lacks 4 bases and J lacks 2 bases; bases without a gene match: 2. Its CDR3 holds 12 amino acids, cysteine through phenylalanine. Solely the CDR3 DNA is kept, with 36 bases framed from the first base. Via the germline V gene, CDR1 is SQVTM and CDR2 ANQGSEA. PBMCs were isolated by density centrifugation and stained for CD3, CD4 and CD8, after which CD4+ and CD8+ T cells were sorted on a FACSAria. Unaffected controls provided scalp biopsies and blood samples. The chain links TRBV29-1 with TRBJ2-7, with 7 bases matching TRBD1. The sequence was obtained from a human donor in good health. Sequencing input: CD4+ T cells sorted from blood. The CDR3: CSVGDSTYEQYF. The sequenced DNA: TGCAGCGTTGGGGACAGCACCTACGAGCAGTACTTC.